This T cell receptor beta chain was sequenced in a study of cytomegalovirus exposure and HLA in healthy donors. Study-wide findings and caveats: Published work reported that the classifier diagnosed cytomegalovirus status with high specificity and sensitivity.

V lost 8 bases, J lost 4 bases, and 3 bases stayed unmatched. CDR1 and CDR2 (germline): SNHLY, FYNNEI. The CDR3 has 12 residues. Sequenced by immunoSEQ multiplex PCR; TCRdb stores in-frame clones only, minus some. The sample records around 60,000 clones, roughly 90% being singletons. Points on this clone: Antigen: not known.

Specimen: PBMCs. This rearrangement joins TRBV2 to TRBJ2-7, with 9 nucleotides matching TRBD2. The receptor's source is a man aged 18 to 29 in good health and CMV-seronegative. The DNA for the CDR3 is TGTGCCAGCGGGACTAGCAGGTACGAGCAGTACTTC. Residues: CASGTSRYEQYF.